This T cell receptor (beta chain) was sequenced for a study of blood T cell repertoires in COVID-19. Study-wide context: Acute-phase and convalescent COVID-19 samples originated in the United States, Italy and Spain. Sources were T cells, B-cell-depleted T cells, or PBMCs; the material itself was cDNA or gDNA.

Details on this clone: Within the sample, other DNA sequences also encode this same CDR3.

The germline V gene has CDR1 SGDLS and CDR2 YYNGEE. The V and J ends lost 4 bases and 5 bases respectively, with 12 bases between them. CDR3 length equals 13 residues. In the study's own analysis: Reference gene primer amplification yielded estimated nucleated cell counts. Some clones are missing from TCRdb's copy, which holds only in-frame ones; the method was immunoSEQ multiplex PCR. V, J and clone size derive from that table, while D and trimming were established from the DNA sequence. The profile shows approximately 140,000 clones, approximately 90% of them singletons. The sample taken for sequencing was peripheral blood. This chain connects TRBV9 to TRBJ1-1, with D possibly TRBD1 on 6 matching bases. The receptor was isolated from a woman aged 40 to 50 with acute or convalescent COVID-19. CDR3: CASSLQGFTEAFF. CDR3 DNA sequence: TGTGCCAGCAGCCTACAGGGTTTTACTGAAGCTTTCTTT.